The next 21 T cell receptor beta chains were all read from a single sample in a study of human T cells and chemical hapten exposure. TCRdb reprocessed the RACE reads with MiXCR, giving one entry per CDR3 protein. The sample yields more than 80,000 distinct CDR3 sequences, 11% seen once. Sample time point: pre-sensitization, week 0. Treatment here: therapeutic diphenylcyclopropenone sensitization with weekly scalp DPC. Specimen: whole blood, collected in connection with sensitization to the hapten diphenylcyclopropenone (DPC). These receptors were taken from a woman aged 55-75 years with alopecia areata. Some clones in this sample may be carry-over from other donors' samples.

This clonotype was found many times. The genes are TRBV14 and TRBJ2-7; maybe TRBD2 (6 bases). There are 12 residues in the CDR3. Germline V gene lookup returns CDR1 SGHDN and CDR2 FVKESK. V was shortened by 4 bases and J by 9 bases, with 13 bases between the two germline ends. The CDR3 bases are TGTGCCAGCAGCCCCGGGGGATTGGGGCAGTACTTC. This codes for CASSPGGLGQYF.

CDR3 nucleotides: TGTGCCAGCAGCCTGGGGACCTCCTACAATGAGCAGTTCTTC. The encoded protein is CASSLGTSYNEQFF. The chain employs TRBV13 and TRBJ2-1; either TRBD1 or TRBD2 may fit D (5 bases each). CDR1 and CDR2 from the germline V gene are PRHDT and FYEKMQ (reference sequence). This CDR3 has 14 residues. Trimming pared 5 bases from V and 0 bases from J, leaving 8 bases between.

The J gene is TRBJ2-2, the V gene TRBV5-4; 9 bases agree with TRBD1. Per the germline V gene, CDR1 is SGHNT and CDR2 is YYREEE (reference sequence). The V segment lost 4 bases and the J segment 3 bases; nucleotides outside the gene matches: 10. This CDR3 has 17 residues. The CDR3 DNA reads TGTGCCAGCAGCGAAGGAAGACAGGGGGGATACACCGGGGAGCTGTTTTTT. Protein: CASSEGRQGGYTGELFF.

This sequence joins TRBV3-1 and TRBJ2-3, with 8 bases that match TRBD1. Germline V gives CDR1 LGHDT, CDR2 YNNKEL (reference sequence). The CDR3 is 12 amino acids. V shed 5 bases, J shed 10 bases, and the junction held 5 bases outside the gene matches. The CDR3 here is CASSEGQVAQYF. For the CDR3, the DNA is TGTGCCAGCAGCGAGGGACAGGTCGCGCAGTATTTT.

This chain uses TRBV29-1 with TRBJ1-3; 8 bases map to TRBD1. This CDR3 spans 13 amino acids. V shed 4 bases, J shed 2 bases, and the junction held 1 base outside the gene matches. Germline lookup yields CDR1 SQVTM and CDR2 ANQGSEA. The CDR3 spells CSVAQGAGNTIYF. The DNA for the CDR3 is TGCAGCGTTGCACAGGGGGCTGGAAACACCATATATTTT.

This clonotype was recorded at least ten times. CDR3 amino acids: CASSGAHRPQETQYF. The DNA of the CDR3 is TGTGCCAGCAGTGGGGCCCACCGACCTCAAGAGACCCAGTACTTC. This chain connects TRBV2 to TRBJ2-5; D remains unclear. CDR1 is SNHLY and CDR2 is FYNNEI in the germline V gene. The CDR3 runs 15 residues. Trimming shortened V by 4 bases and J by 2 bases, and 14 bases separated the two germline ends.

This clonotype was observed at least ten times. The chain joins TRBV18 to TRBJ1-2, with TRBD1 matching 9 bases. The V gene end was trimmed by 0 bases and the J gene end by 7 bases; junction bases not matched to a gene: 12. The CDR3 is made up of 17 amino acids. CDR1 and CDR2 (germline): KGHSH, LQKENI. Written as DNA, the CDR3 is TGTGCCAGCTCACCACCCGCACAAATGGGACAGGGTTCTGGCTACACCTTC. Translation gives CASSPPAQMGQGSGYTF.

In its sample, this clonotype was seen many times. The rearrangement joins TRBV10-2 to TRBJ1-1; 8 bases fit TRBD1. The CDR3 covers 15 residues. The V gene's germline CDR1 is WSHSY and CDR2 SAAADI. Trimming cost V 4 bases and J 2 bases; bases outside gene matches: 6. CDR3 sequence: CASSATGQVNTEAFF. The CDR3 DNA is TGCGCCAGCAGTGCTACGGGACAGGTTAACACTGAAGCTTTCTTT.

Ten or more counts support this clonotype. The chain joins TRBV12-3 or TRBV12-4 to TRBJ1-1; D is ambiguous. V dropped 4 bases and J dropped 0 bases, with 9 bases sitting between them. CDR3 length: 14 amino acids. In DNA, the CDR3 is TGTGCCAGCAGTTCCCCCGTGATGAACACTGAAGCTTTCTTT. It specifies CASSSPVMNTEAFF.

There are many counts of this clonotype. The V and J genes are TRBV7-9 and TRBJ2-3; D perhaps matches TRBD1 (6 bases). This CDR3 is built from 16 residues. V was shortened by 5 bases and J by 8 bases, with 23 bases between the two germline ends. CDR1 SEHNR and CDR2 FQNEAQ come from the germline V gene (reference sequence). CDR3 DNA sequence: TGTGCCAGCAGCGAGGGGTCAGGGGTGGGGCCAGGTACGCAGTATTTT. The encoded protein is CASSEGSGVGPGTQYF.

The V gene is TRBV5-1, the J gene TRBJ1-1; possibly TRBD1 for D (5 bases). V dropped 4 bases and J dropped 3 bases, with 16 bases sitting between them. The CDR3 is 15 amino acids. CDR1 is SGHRS, CDR2 YFSETQ, per germline. The CDR3 region is CASSRWEARDTEAFF. In DNA form, the CDR3 reads TGCGCCAGCAGCCGCTGGGAGGCCAGGGACACTGAAGCTTTCTTT.

This clonotype was seen a few times. The CDR3 is CASRTGDNEQFF. CDR3 sequence (DNA): TGTGCCAGCCGGACAGGGGACAATGAGCAGTTCTTC. This rearrangement joins TRBV2 to TRBJ2-1, with TRBD1 identical over 9 bases. Trimming removed 8 bases from V and 5 bases from J; junction bases left unmatched: 1. The CDR3 totals 12 residues. Per germline, CDR1 SNHLY and CDR2 FYNNEI.

The CDR3 coding sequence is TGTGCCAGCACCAGGACTAGCGGGGGGCCCGGGGAGCTGTTTTTT. Its translation is CASTRTSGGPGELFF. This sequence joins TRBV12-3 or TRBV12-4 and TRBJ2-2; 14 nucleotides match TRBD2. The CDR3 runs 15 residues. The ends lost 7 bases at V and 6 bases at J; junction bases unmatched: 4.

This clonotype was observed many times. V usage is TRBV7-9 and J usage is TRBJ2-7, with D uncertain. Trimming stripped 5 bases from V and 2 bases from J, with 16 bases between. Per the germline V gene, CDR1 is SEHNR and CDR2 is FQNEAQ (reference sequence). The CDR3 totals 15 residues. The CDR3 protein is CASSPDRHLTYEQYF. As DNA, the CDR3 is TGTGCCAGCAGCCCGGACCGGCACCTCACCTACGAGCAGTACTTC.

This clonotype was detected many times. The genes are TRBV3-1 and TRBJ1-6; D is possibly TRBD1 (5 bases). Germline lookup yields CDR1 LGHDT and CDR2 YNNKEL (reference sequence). Trimming left V 4 bases short and J 9 bases short, with 19 bases between. The CDR3 is made up of 16 amino acids. The CDR3 sequence is CASSLKSGGAGSPLHF. The DNA of the CDR3 is TGTGCCAGCAGCCTCAAATCGGGAGGGGCTGGTTCACCCCTCCACTTT.

This chain connects TRBV20-1 to TRBJ2-5; 7 bases match TRBD1. The germline V gene encodes CDR1 DFQATT and CDR2 SNEGSKA (reference sequence). CDR3 size: 16 residues. The ends lost 3 bases at V and 4 bases at J; junction bases unmatched: 14. The CDR3 region is CSARRSEGAESETQYF. CDR3 bases: TGCAGTGCTAGGAGAAGTGAGGGGGCTGAATCAGAGACCCAGTACTTC.

This clonotype has only a few counts. This chain joins TRBV20-1 and TRBJ2-7, with D possibly matching TRBD2 (6 bases). The germline V and J ends were trimmed by 0 bases and 5 bases, with 20 bases remaining between them. Germline CDR1 and CDR2: DFQATT and SNEGSKA (reference sequence). The CDR3 spans 16 residues. CDR3 sequence: CSARDRAGKGGDEQYF. The CDR3 DNA reads as TGCAGTGCTAGAGATCGAGCAGGGAAAGGCGGGGACGAGCAGTACTTC.

This clonotype showed up many times. The CDR3 nucleotides read TGCAGCCATACTGCGGAGATCACTGAAGCTTTCTTT. It is translated as CSHTAEITEAFF. The genes are TRBV29-1 and TRBJ1-1; D is uncertain. CDR1 and CDR2 from the germline V gene are SQVTM and ANQGSEA. The CDR3 spans 12 residues. V gave up 8 bases and J gave up 4 bases, with 14 bases separating them.

This clonotype was recorded at least ten times. This sequence joins TRBV6-1 and TRBJ1-1; weak D call: TRBD1 (6 bases). Trimming shortened V by 4 bases and J by 11 bases, and 17 bases separated the two germline ends. Germline V gives CDR1 MNHNS, CDR2 SASEGT. The CDR3 totals 13 residues. The CDR3 nucleotides read TGTGCCAGCAGTGTGGGGGCCGAACCGCATGCTTTCTTT. Its protein product is CASSVGAEPHAFF.

This clonotype has ten or more counts. V gene TRBV20-1 combines with J gene TRBJ2-1; 9 positions agree with TRBD1. The germline V gene encodes CDR1 DFQATT and CDR2 SNEGSKA (reference sequence). J was trimmed by 6 bases and V by 1 base; bases with no gene match: 4. This CDR3 region has 14 residues. DNA of the CDR3: TGCAGTGCTAGAGCCGGGACAGGGAGCAATGAGCAGTTCTTC. Translated: CSARAGTGSNEQFF.

This clonotype was seen many times. The chain combines TRBV11-2 with TRBJ2-7; D is ambiguous. Germline V gives CDR1 SGHAT, CDR2 FQNNGV. Trimming took off 3 bases at V and 0 bases at J, with 18 bases between the two ends. This CDR3 is 17 amino acids long. The chain's CDR3 is CASSFGSWAFPSYEQYF. The CDR3 DNA reads as TGTGCCAGCAGCTTTGGATCCTGGGCCTTTCCCTCCTACGAGCAGTACTTC.